This entry features one TCR beta chain sequence. Its specificity is not known. This sample was included in a study of Graves' ophthalmopathy and Graves' hyperthyroidism. Study summary: No ophthalmopathy within 18 months of follow-up signified stable hyperthyroidism.

TCR beta CDR3 regions were amplified from RNA transcripts. Scientists carried out first-round RT-PCR using HTBI primers and then a second-round multiplex PCR. TCRdb analysed the multiplex PCR reads with MiXCR anew, one entry per CDR3 protein. The repertoire has about 1.1 million distinct CDR3 sequences, less than 45% of them found once; the top ten carry 8.5% to 14%. Study-wide findings and caveats: With a specificity of around 77% and a sensitivity of over 65%, the model predicted ophthalmopathy progression. Ophthalmopathy cases were distinguished from stable hyperthyroidism by a 13-signature model, reaching roughly 90% sensitivity and around 83% specificity.

Recruitment covered hyperthyroidism patients aged 18 to 65 whose new diagnosis was of under 2 months' duration. This receptor was identified in an adult man with Graves' hyperthyroidism. The sequenced sample was peripheral blood or thyroid tissue (not recorded which).

The CDR3 loop is CASSSRRGTGGRYEQYF. CDR3 bases: TGTGCCAGCAGCTCGCGGCGGGGGACAGGGGGCAGGTACGAGCAGTACTTC. The chain is built from TRBV7-8 and TRBJ2-7, with 12 bases matching TRBD1. The ends lost 4 bases at V and 4 bases at J; junction bases unmatched: 11. The CDR3 extends over 17 amino acids. The germline gives CDR1 SGHVS, CDR2 FQNEAQ.